Each of the 15 T cell receptor beta chains below was sequenced from the same sample in a study of T cell responses to AZD1222 COVID-19 vaccine. Method: immunoSEQ multiplex PCR; TCRdb's copy keeps in-frame clones and lacks some. The table includes fewer than 200,000 clones, around 90% detected once. This specimen was peripheral blood, taken 28 days after the second AZD1222 dose. Receptors were obtained from an adult who received the AZD1222 COVID-19 vaccine.

The chain recombines TRBV7-2 with TRBJ1-2; 7 bases line up with TRBD1. The germline V gene has CDR1 SGHTA and CDR2 FQGNSA. This CDR3 spans 15 amino acids. The V gene end was trimmed by 5 bases and the J gene end by 2 bases; junction bases not matched to a gene: 8. CDR3 nucleotide sequence: TGTGCCAGCAGCAACCAGAGGGGGCTCAACTATGGCTACACCTTC. This codes for CASSNQRGLNYGYTF.

In this sample, this clone turned up once. The chain joins TRBV4-3 to TRBJ2-7, with TRBD2 as a possible D gene (5 bases). The CDR3 extends over 15 amino acids. The germline V gene has CDR1 LGHNA and CDR2 YSLEER. V gave up 1 base and J gave up 9 bases, with 19 bases separating them. CDR3 coding DNA: TGCGCCAGCAGCCAAGGGCCGAGGGTTGCATCAGGGCAGTACTTC. Translating it yields CASSQGPRVASGQYF.

This chain joins TRBV5-4 and TRBJ1-1; D is undetermined. The CDR3 loop spans 14 amino acids. CDR1 SGHNT and CDR2 YYREEE come from the germline V gene (reference sequence). V lost 0 bases, J lost 0 bases, and 6 bases lay in between. CDR3 nucleotides: TGTGCCAGCAGCTTGGACAGTTTGAACACTGAAGCTTTCTTT. This codes for CASSLDSLNTEAFF.

This chain links TRBV7-2 with TRBJ2-7; the D is unclear. Trimming pared 4 bases from V and 7 bases from J, leaving 11 bases between. CDR3 size: 12 residues. Per the germline V gene, CDR1 is SGHTA and CDR2 is FQGNSA. The CDR3 coding sequence is TGTGCCAGCAGCTGGGCGGCTAATGAGCAGTACTTC. Its translation is CASSWAANEQYF.

A note on this clone: Other DNA sequences in the sample encode the same CDR3. As DNA, the CDR3 is TGCGCCAGCAGCCCGTCTAGCGGGGGTTCCTACGAGCAGTACTTC. It translates to CASSPSSGGSYEQYF. The chain carries TRBV4-3 and TRBJ2-7; 10 positions match TRBD2. Germline CDR1 is LGHNA and CDR2 is YSLEER. V gave up 4 bases and J gave up 1 base; unmatched junction bases: 4. The CDR3 contains 15 residues.

This chain connects TRBV3-1 (or the pseudogene TRBV3-2) to TRBJ1-5, with 7 bases identical to TRBD1. CDR1 is LGHDT, CDR2 YNNKEL, per germline (reference sequence). J was trimmed by 7 bases and V by 4 bases; bases with no gene match: 25. The CDR3 spans 20 residues. As DNA, the CDR3 is TGTGCCAGCAGCCCCGGATCCCGGGGTATGACAGGGTTTCTGGAGCAGCCCCAGCATTTT. As protein: CASSPGSRGMTGFLEQPQHF.

J is TRBJ2-7 and V is TRBV2, with D possibly TRBD1 on 6 matching bases. Deletions cut 4 bases from V and 4 bases from J, with 11 bases between. This CDR3 has 13 amino acids. Looked up from germline, CDR1 is SNHLY and CDR2 is FYNNEI. The CDR3 DNA reads as TGTGCCAGCAGTGTGGACAGAAATTACGAGCAGTACTTC. Amino acid sequence: CASSVDRNYEQYF. Together with reference TRBV2 and TRBJ2-7, the CDR3 gives the full variable domain: EPEVTQTPSHQVTQMGQEVILRCVPISNHLYFYWYRQILGQKVEFLVSFYNNEISEKSEIFDDQFSVERPDGSNFTLKIRSTKLEDSAMYFCASSVDRNYEQYFGPGTRLTVT.

The chain is built from TRBV3-1 (or the pseudogene TRBV3-2) and TRBJ1-2; no clear D gene. V was pared by 1 base and J by 8 bases, with 11 bases between. This CDR3 is built from 13 residues. CDR1 is LGHDT and CDR2 is YNNKEL in the germline V gene (reference sequence). This CDR3 reads CASSQVAGGGYTF. The CDR3 nucleotides read TGTGCCAGCAGCCAAGTTGCAGGCGGGGGCTACACCTTC.

This chain uses TRBV7-9 with TRBJ1-4, with D uncertain. In germline, CDR1 is SEHNR, CDR2 FQNEAQ (reference sequence). The CDR3 consists of 17 residues. Trimming stripped 2 bases from V and 2 bases from J, with 15 bases between. The CDR3 nucleotides read TGTGCCAGCAGCTTAAATTCGTTCGGCGGCACTAATGAAAAACTGTTTTTT. It yields the protein CASSLNSFGGTNEKLFF.

The chain recombines TRBV7-8 with TRBJ2-1; D could derive from TRBD1 or TRBD2 (5 bases each). The CDR3 loop spans 16 amino acids. Trimming pared 8 bases from V and 8 bases from J, leaving 25 bases between. Germline V gene data show CDR1 as SGHVS and CDR2 as FQNEAQ. CDR3 amino acids: CASHSRRDVKGDEQFF. The CDR3 DNA follows: TGTGCCAGCCACTCCCGTCGGGACGTAAAAGGCGATGAGCAGTTCTTC. The whole variable domain, remainder taken from reference TRBV7-8 and TRBJ2-1, is GAGVSQSPRYKVAKRGQDVALRCDPISGHVSLFWYQQALGQGPEFLTYFQNEAQLDKSGLPSDRFFAERPEGSVSTLKIQRTQQEDSAVYLCASHSRRDVKGDEQFFGPGTRLTVL.

The chain has TRBV29-1 and TRBJ2-1; D may be TRBD2 (5 bases). Germline V gene sequence: CDR1 SQVTM, CDR2 ANQGSEA. CDR3 length: 15 residues. V shed 7 bases and J shed 7 bases, with 23 bases lying between them. The CDR3 protein is CSAPGPGRRINEQFF. CDR3 nucleotides: TGCAGCGCCCCCGGCCCGGGTAGGAGGATAAATGAGCAGTTCTTC.

V gene TRBV7-2 combines with J gene TRBJ2-5, with D possibly called TRBD1 or TRBD2 (5 bases each). The CDR3 runs to 15 residues. V was trimmed by 0 bases and J by 4 bases, leaving 12 bases between them. The germline V gene encodes CDR1 SGHTA and CDR2 FQGNSA. CDR3 DNA sequence: TGTGCCAGCAGCTTAGCGAGGGGCGCGGGAGAGACCCAGTACTTC. Translating gives CASSLARGAGETQYF.

The CDR3 DNA reads TGTGCCTGGACCCCTCTAGCGGGCTTCACAGATACGCAGTATTTT. This codes for CAWTPLAGFTDTQYF. J is TRBJ2-3 and V is TRBV30; the match to TRBD2 covers 8 bases. Losses at the gene ends were 4 bases for V and 2 bases for J; bases not matched to a gene: 8. CDR3 size: 15 residues. Germline V gene lookup returns CDR1 GTSNPN and CDR2 SVGIG (reference sequence).

This chain links TRBV7-9 with TRBJ1-2; no definite D call. This CDR3 has 15 residues. From germline, CDR1 is SEHNR and CDR2 FQNEAQ (reference sequence). V dropped 5 bases and J dropped 6 bases, with 19 bases sitting between them. This CDR3 is CASSTSDTTGDGYTF. CDR3 bases: TGTGCCAGCAGCACGTCCGACACCACTGGCGATGGCTACACCTTC.

V and J are TRBV30 and TRBJ1-5; no reliable D call. The CDR3 sequence is 13 residues long. Germline V CDR1 and CDR2: GTSNPN, SVGIG (reference sequence). V was shortened by 3 bases and J by 3 bases, with 9 bases between the two germline ends. The DNA for the CDR3 is TGTGCCTGGAGCCTCTCTTTCAATCAGCCCCAGCATTTT. Its protein product is CAWSLSFNQPQHF.